These 11 T cell receptor beta chains were all obtained from the same sample, sequenced in a study of T cell responses to AZD1222 COVID-19 vaccine. Assay used: immunoSEQ multiplex PCR; TCRdb lists only in-frame clones, some missing. The sample includes about 56,000 clones, roughly 80% seen only once; the top ten take 5%. The sequenced sample was peripheral blood, obtained 28 days after the second AZD1222 dose. The receptors here all came from an adult who received the AZD1222 COVID-19 vaccine.

This chain connects TRBV10-3 to TRBJ1-2; D call uncertain. Deletions cut 7 bases from V and 5 bases from J, with 8 bases between. CDR3 length equals 11 residues. Germline V gene data show CDR1 as ENHRY and CDR2 as SYGVKD. The CDR3 region is CAITEGYGYTF. The CDR3 coding sequence is TGTGCCATCACCGAAGGGTATGGCTACACCTTC.

The chain couples TRBV6-1 to TRBJ2-7, with TRBD2 matching 12 bases. This CDR3 spans 15 amino acids. CDR1 and CDR2 from the germline V gene are MNHNS and SASEGT. Unmatched junction bases numbered 6, after V lost 2 bases and J lost 7 bases. CDR3 nucleotide sequence: TGTGCCAGCAGTGAAAGTTTCGGACTAGCGGGAGAGCAGTACTTC. Protein: CASSESFGLAGEQYF.

The chain joins TRBV12-5 to TRBJ2-5; D unresolved. Trimming removed 0 bases from V and 0 bases from J, with 8 bases in between. The length of the CDR3 is 15 residues. Germline CDR1 is LGHNT and CDR2 is FRNRAP. The DNA of the CDR3 is TGTGCTAGTGGTTTGGTACTGGCAGACCAAGAGACCCAGTACTTC. Translated: CASGLVLADQETQYF.

The chain has TRBV14 and TRBJ2-6; perhaps TRBD1 as D (7 bases). CDR1 and CDR2 from the germline V gene are SGHDN and FVKESK. The CDR3 is 16 residues long. The V gene lost 8 bases and the J gene lost 0 bases, with 14 bases spanning the gap. The CDR3 is CASGGTAHSGANVLTF. CDR3 bases: TGTGCCAGCGGCGGGACAGCTCACTCTGGGGCCAACGTCCTGACTTTC.

The count of this clone is one. Other DNA sequences within the sample encode an identical CDR3. V gene TRBV5-6 combines with J gene TRBJ1-4; D gene ambiguous. V lost 1 base and J 4 bases, leaving 8 bases between the germline ends. This CDR3 contains 14 residues. From germline, CDR1 is SGHDT and CDR2 YYEEEE. CDR3 amino acids: CASSLRQNNEKLFF. In DNA, the CDR3 is TGTGCCAGCAGCTTGAGGCAGAATAATGAAAAACTGTTTTTT.

The CDR3 protein is CASSLGRGIKPQHF. The CDR3 coding sequence is TGTGCCAGCAGTTTGGGCAGGGGGATTAAGCCCCAGCATTTT. V is TRBV28 and J is TRBJ1-5; 7 nucleotides line up with TRBD1. Germline V gene lookup returns CDR1 MDHEN and CDR2 SYDVKM. Germline trimming cut 3 bases from V and 8 bases from J; bases unmatched to any gene: 7. The CDR3 totals 14 residues.

The chain has TRBV13 and TRBJ1-2, with 10 bases fitting TRBD1. V lost 5 bases to trimming and J lost 1 base; unmatched junction nucleotides: 4. The CDR3 has 15 amino acids. Germline loops: CDR1 PRHDT, CDR2 FYEKMQ (reference sequence). The CDR3 bases are TGTGCCAGCAGCCGGGACAGGGGAGGTAACTATGGCTACACCTTC. This translates into CASSRDRGGNYGYTF.

This sequence joins TRBV21-1 and TRBJ2-7; TRBD2, the table's D call, was not compared with the DNA. TRBV21-1 is designated a pseudogene. The CDR3 covers 17 residues. This CDR3 is CASSNPLFLAITYEQYF. The CDR3 DNA sequence: TGTGCCAGCAGCAATCCTTTATTCCTAGCGATCACCTACGAGCAGTACTTC.

The chain joins TRBV6-5 to TRBJ1-3, with 8 bases aligning to TRBD1. The V gene end was trimmed by 6 bases and the J gene end by 2 bases; junction bases not matched to a gene: 6. CDR3 length equals 15 residues. Per germline, CDR1 MNHEY and CDR2 SVGAGI. The CDR3 sequence: CASRSDRGPGNTIYF. The CDR3 nucleotides read TGTGCCAGCAGGTCAGACAGGGGCCCTGGAAACACCATATATTTT.

This chain links TRBV6-5 with TRBJ1-6; D unresolved. Trimming pared 4 bases from V and 8 bases from J, leaving 9 bases between. CDR1 and CDR2 (germline): MNHEY, SVGAGI. The CDR3 spans 13 residues. The CDR3 reads CASSSVLHSPLHF. Written as DNA, the CDR3 is TGTGCCAGCAGTTCCGTTTTACATTCACCCCTCCACTTT.

The rearrangement uses TRBV11-2 and TRBJ2-2; tentatively, D is TRBD2 (7 bases). Trimming stripped 1 base from V and 3 bases from J, with 9 bases between. Germline V gene lookup returns CDR1 SGHAT and CDR2 FQNNGV. This CDR3 is 15 amino acids long. The CDR3 is CASSLVGGDTGELFF. CDR3 in DNA: TGTGCCAGCAGCTTAGTAGGGGGGGACACCGGGGAGCTGTTTTTT.